Listed below are T cell receptor beta chains from one sample, sequenced in a study of T cell responses to AZD1222 COVID-19 vaccine. The data were produced by immunoSEQ multiplex PCR, yet TCRdb's version contains in-frame clones alone and is incomplete. The data contain more than 85,000 clones, 94% of them seen just once; the ten biggest clones take up approximately 2.8%. The sample in question was peripheral blood, obtained 28 days after the second AZD1222 dose. These TCRs come from an adult who received the AZD1222 COVID-19 vaccine. Both conserved end residues are part of each CDR3. The D gene is left open where the match is weak. Not every row has a clone size; where given, it reads once, few, many or a size class.

abundance	j_gene	d_gene	v_gene	CDR3aa	CDR3nt
NA	TRBJ1-1	TRBD1	TRBV12-3/TRBV12-4	CASRGQLNTEAFF	TGTGCCAGCAGGGGACAGCTTAACACTGAAGCTTTCTTT
NA	TRBJ2-5	TRBD1	TRBV13	CASSTDRGLQETQYF	TGTGCCAGCAGCACCGACAGGGGCCTTCAAGAGACCCAGTACTTC
NA	TRBJ1-1	NA	TRBV5-4	CATHMNTEAFF	TGTGCCACCCACATGAACACTGAAGCTTTCTTT
NA	TRBJ2-3	TRBD2	TRBV4-1	CATADRGREVTDTQYF	TGCGCCACCGCTGACCGGGGGCGGGAGGTCACAGATACGCAGTATTTT
NA	TRBJ2-5	NA	TRBV5-4	CASSFSGTQYF	TGTGCCAGCAGCTTTTCCGGGACCCAGTACTTC
NA	TRBJ1-6	NA	TRBV19	CASAGPPVVALHF	TGTGCCAGTGCCGGGCCCCCGGTAGTGGCCCTCCACTTT
NA	TRBJ2-7	NA	TRBV11-2	CASSLELGSYEQYF	TGTGCCAGCAGCTTAGAGTTGGGCTCCTACGAGCAGTACTTC
NA	TRBJ2-2	TRBD2	TRBV7-9	CASSRLAGESTGELFF	TGTGCCAGCAGCCGCCTAGCGGGAGAAAGCACCGGGGAGCTGTTTTTT
once	TRBJ1-1	NA	TRBV11-3	CASSSYRAENTEAFF	TGTGCCAGCAGCTCATACAGGGCCGAGAACACTGAAGCTTTCTTT
once	TRBJ1-1	NA	TRBV6-1	CASSEALSLNTEAFF	TGTGCCAGCAGTGAAGCGCTATCCTTGAACACTGAAGCTTTCTTT
NA	TRBJ1-4	NA	TRBV2	CASRMTGVYEKLFF	TGTGCCAGCAGAATGACAGGTGTTTATGAAAAACTGTTTTTT
NA	TRBJ1-2	NA	TRBV14	CASSHGTLGYTF	TGTGCCAGCAGCCACGGCACTCTAGGCTACACCTTC
NA	TRBJ1-2	NA	TRBV5-4	CATPQSDGYTF	TGTGCCACCCCCCAGTCGGATGGCTACACCTTC
NA	TRBJ1-1	NA	TRBV2	CASSADSPEAFF	TGTGCCAGCAGTGCCGACTCACCCGAAGCTTTCTTT
NA	TRBJ1-5	NA	TRBV27	CASRLGPNQPQHF	TGTGCCAGCAGGCTCGGCCCCAATCAGCCCCAGCATTTT
NA	TRBJ1-5	TRBD1	TRBV5-1	CASSLEGGYGSNQPQHF	TGCGCCAGCAGCTTGGAAGGGGGCTATGGGAGCAATCAGCCCCAGCATTTT
NA	TRBJ1-3	NA	TRBV5-1	CASSLQGTRGNTIYF	TGCGCCAGCAGCCTACAGGGAACGAGGGGAAACACCATATATTTT
NA	TRBJ1-5	NA	TRBV2	CASSDIRVGQPQHF	TGTGCCAGCAGTGATATTCGGGTTGGACAGCCCCAGCATTTT
NA	TRBJ1-5	NA	TRBV27	CASSPGLNPYSNQPQHF	TGTGCCAGCAGTCCGGGCCTTAACCCCTATAGCAATCAGCCCCAGCATTTT